The sequence of this TCR beta chain was determined in a study of control samples from healthy donors and cancer patients. Losses at the gene ends were 5 bases for V and 2 bases for J; bases not matched to a gene: 7. The CDR3 is 15 amino acids. CDR1 SEHNR and CDR2 FQNEAQ come from the germline V gene (reference sequence). The table came from immunoSEQ multiplex PCR; TCRdb's copy has only in-frame clones and leaves some out. The table lists about 58,000 clones, 85% to 90% of them singletons. This clone appeared a few times. The chain is built from TRBV7-9 and TRBJ2-3, with 7 bases aligning to TRBD1. This sequence was found in a man in his 60s with colorectal cancer. Sequencing input: PBMCs. The CDR3 nucleotides read TGTGCCAGCAGCCCAACAGGGGTCTTCACAGATACGCAGTATTTT. Its translation: CASSPTGVFTDTQYF.